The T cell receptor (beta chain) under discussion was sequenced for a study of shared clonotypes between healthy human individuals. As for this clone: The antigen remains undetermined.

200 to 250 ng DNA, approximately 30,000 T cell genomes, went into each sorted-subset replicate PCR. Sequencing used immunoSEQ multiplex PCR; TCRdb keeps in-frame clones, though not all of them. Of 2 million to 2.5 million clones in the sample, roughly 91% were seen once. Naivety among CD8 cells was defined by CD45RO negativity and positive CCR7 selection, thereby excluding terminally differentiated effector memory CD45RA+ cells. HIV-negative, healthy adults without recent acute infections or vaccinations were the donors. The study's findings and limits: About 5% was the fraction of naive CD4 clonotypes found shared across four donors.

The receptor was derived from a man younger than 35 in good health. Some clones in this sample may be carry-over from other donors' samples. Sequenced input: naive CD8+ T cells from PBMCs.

CDR3 in DNA: TGTGCCAGCAGCCCGTGGGGTTCCTACGAGCAGTACTTC. Translation: CASSPWGSYEQYF. The chain has TRBV11-3 and TRBJ2-7; D uncertain. V lost 5 bases and J 1 base, leaving 9 bases between the germline ends. The CDR3 runs to 13 residues. Germline values: CDR1 SGHNT, CDR2 YENEEA.